This T cell receptor beta chain stems from a study of T cells in localized non-small cell lung cancer (dated by TCRdb to about 2020). For the study in its entirety: The study examined T cell repertoires in approximately 240 patients with early-stage NSCLC and compared tumors with uninvolved tumor-adjacent lungs. Of the NSCLC patients, 129 were male and some 97 were female, and the mean age was about 69 years. The cohort consisted of 200 to 300 treatment-naive NSCLC patients whose localized lung tumors had been resected.

TCR beta CDR3 regions were sequenced from DNA using the immunoSEQ Assay. Under the source paper's analysis protocol: To compute T cell density, TCR beta template counts were normalized to usable DNA, which was estimated by amplifying housekeeping genes. Richness was estimated with the preseqR package, extrapolating to 400,000 templates for PBMC samples and 120,000 templates for tissue samples. Clonality was calculated as one minus Pielou's evenness. Tissue-enriched TCRs were identified by differential abundance testing using productive amino-acid clonotypes, minimum total count 5 and alpha 0.1. The Jaccard Index and the Morisita Overlap Index were used to measure repertoire overlap between compartments. GLIPH grouped TCR beta CDR3s together with public tetramer-defined viral CDR3s, and a viral motif had to include at least three viral sequences and also show V-gene enrichment. Here the immuneACCESS table is served through TCRdb, limited to in-frame sequences with V and J called. Missing clones are a known gap in these copies; in checked studies unresolved V genes cover under half, and the rest lacks a known reason. The V and J calls and clone size are taken from that table; D and trimming were inferred from the DNA. The sample table contains around 91,000 clones; only one count was recorded for about 91% of them. Of the sample, roughly 15% falls within the top ten clones.

Including cysteine and phenylalanine, the CDR3 has 14 amino acids. Only CDR3 DNA remains: 42 bases, in frame from the first base. Trimming removed 3 bases from V and 5 bases from J, leaving 13 bases between the germline ends. Via the germline V gene (reference sequence), CDR1 is SEHNR and CDR2 FQNEAQ. At diagnosis, peripheral blood, uninvolved tumor-adjacent lung and tumor were collected and stored as a combination of fresh-frozen and FFPE material. For TCR repertoire profiling, blood samples were analyzed as peripheral blood mononuclear cells. As concerns this clone: Its antigen target is currently unknown. Within one base of it there is no much larger clone, and no base qualities were kept.

Overall study outcomes, separate from this receptor: Because multi-region tumor sequencing was not done, intratumor heterogeneity could not be ruled out. The highest T cell clonality was observed in uninvolved tumor-adjacent lung, where clonality exceeded that of tumor, suggesting that antigenic responses were more focused in uninvolved tumor-adjacent lung. Since the design was exploratory, TCR variables were selected using unadjusted p-values with no false-discovery rate correction. Higher blood T cell density associated with longer overall survival, while higher adjacent-lung clonality associated with shorter survival. A median of about 53 of the top 100 tumor clones were detected in paired uninvolved adjacent lung, and 28 of these tumor clones were also found among the top 100 clones of the paired uninvolved adjacent lung.

The sequencing here drew on peripheral blood, taken before any cancer treatment. The clonotype comes from a man aged 35-75 years with stage I squamous cell lung carcinoma. The rearranged chain carries TRBV7-9 and TRBJ1-1; no D gene call is confident. The CDR3 region reads CASSFSPSGTEAFF. The DNA sequence is as follows: TGTGCCAGCAGCTTCTCCCCTTCGGGGACTGAAGCTTTCTTT.